The 5 T cell receptor beta chains in this list originate from one sample, sequenced in a study of blood T cell repertoires in COVID-19. This table comes from immunoSEQ multiplex PCR, and its TCRdb copy is limited to in-frame clones, with some not included. Of a few hundred thousand clones listed, 80% to 90% are singletons. The specimen sequenced was PBMCs or T cells enriched from blood (not recorded which). Receptors originate from a woman between 18 and 29 years old who had recovered from COVID-19.

This clone was seen just once. This chain links TRBV28 with TRBJ2-6, with TRBD2 as a possible D gene (5 bases). Between the trimmed V and J ends, which lost 3 bases and 0 bases, there was a span of 12 bases. Germline CDR1 and CDR2: MDHEN and SYDVKM. The CDR3 length is 17 residues. The CDR3 DNA sequence: TGTGCCAGCAGTTTTGAGGGCCGATACTCTGGGGCCAACGTCCTGACTTTC. Protein: CASSFEGRYSGANVLTF.

The chain has TRBV10-3 and TRBJ2-5, with 7 bases identical to TRBD2. In germline, CDR1 is ENHRY, CDR2 SYGVKD. This CDR3 is built from 17 residues. The trim removed 0 bases at V and 5 bases at J, leaving 12 bases unmatched. The chain's CDR3 is CAISESNSKRGGETQYF. The CDR3 nucleotides read TGTGCCATCAGTGAGTCGAACTCAAAGCGGGGAGGGGAGACCCAGTACTTC.

The V and J genes are TRBV5-1 and TRBJ1-2; 7 bases agree with TRBD1. This CDR3 is 14 amino acids long. Trimming took 5 bases from V and 6 from J; bases not matched to a gene: 10. CDR1 SGHRS and CDR2 YFSETQ come from the germline V gene. The CDR3 coding sequence is TGCGCCAGCAGTTATATAGGGGGCGAAGATGGCTACACCTTC. It codes for CASSYIGGEDGYTF.

The V and J genes are TRBV3-1 (or the pseudogene TRBV3-2) and TRBJ2-5; TRBD2 matches at 9 bases. From germline, CDR1 is LGHDT and CDR2 YNNKEL (reference sequence). The CDR3 runs 15 residues. The junction had 5 bases not matched to a gene; V was cut back by 4 bases and J by 2 bases. CDR3 sequence: CASSPLAGAQETQYF. CDR3 DNA sequence: TGTGCCAGCAGCCCACTAGCGGGTGCTCAAGAGACCCAGTACTTC.

The V and J genes are TRBV2 and TRBJ1-2; D possibly corresponds to TRBD1 (5 bases). Trimming pared 2 bases from V and 4 bases from J, leaving 5 bases between. The CDR3 covers 12 residues. Germline CDR1 and CDR2: SNHLY and FYNNEI. This CDR3 is CASSEQGYGYTF. DNA of the CDR3: TGTGCCAGCAGTGAACAGGGCTATGGCTACACCTTC.